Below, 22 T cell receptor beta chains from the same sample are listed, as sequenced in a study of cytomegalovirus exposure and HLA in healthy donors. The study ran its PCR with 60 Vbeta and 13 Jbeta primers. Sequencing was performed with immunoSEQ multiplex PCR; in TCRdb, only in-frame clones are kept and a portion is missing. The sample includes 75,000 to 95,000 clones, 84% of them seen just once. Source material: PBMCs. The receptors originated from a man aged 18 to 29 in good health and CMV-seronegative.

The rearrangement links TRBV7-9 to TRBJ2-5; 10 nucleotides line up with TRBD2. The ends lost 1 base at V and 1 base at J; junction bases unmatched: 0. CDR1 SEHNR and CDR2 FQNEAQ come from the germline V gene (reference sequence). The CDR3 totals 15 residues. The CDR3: CASSLVAGGQETQYF. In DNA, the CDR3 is TGTGCCAGCAGCTTAGTAGCGGGAGGCCAAGAGACCCAGTACTTC. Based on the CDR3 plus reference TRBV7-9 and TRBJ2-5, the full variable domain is DTGVSQNPRHKITKRGQNVTFRCDPISEHNRLYWYRQTLGQGPEFLTYFQNEAQLEKSRLLSDRFSAERPKGSFSTLEIQRTEQGDSAMYLCASSLVAGGQETQYFGPGTRLLVL.

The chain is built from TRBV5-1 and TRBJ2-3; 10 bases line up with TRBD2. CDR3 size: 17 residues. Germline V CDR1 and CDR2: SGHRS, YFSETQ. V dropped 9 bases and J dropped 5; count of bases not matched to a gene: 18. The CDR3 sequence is CAKQSLAGVPWGDTQYF. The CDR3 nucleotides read TGCGCCAAGCAAAGTCTAGCGGGAGTTCCTTGGGGAGATACGCAGTATTTT.

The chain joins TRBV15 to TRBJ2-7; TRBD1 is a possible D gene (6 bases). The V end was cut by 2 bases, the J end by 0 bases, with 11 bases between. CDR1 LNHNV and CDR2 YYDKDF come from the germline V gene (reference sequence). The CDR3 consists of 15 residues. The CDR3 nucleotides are TGTGCCACCAGCAGATCCGGGACATACTCCTACGAGCAGTACTTC. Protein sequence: CATSRSGTYSYEQYF.

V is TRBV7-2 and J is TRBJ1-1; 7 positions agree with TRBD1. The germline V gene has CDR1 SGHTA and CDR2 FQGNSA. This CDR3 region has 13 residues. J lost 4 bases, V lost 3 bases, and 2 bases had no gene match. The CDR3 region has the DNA TGTGCCAGCAGCTTGGACAGGATCACTGAAGCTTTCTTT. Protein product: CASSLDRITEAFF.

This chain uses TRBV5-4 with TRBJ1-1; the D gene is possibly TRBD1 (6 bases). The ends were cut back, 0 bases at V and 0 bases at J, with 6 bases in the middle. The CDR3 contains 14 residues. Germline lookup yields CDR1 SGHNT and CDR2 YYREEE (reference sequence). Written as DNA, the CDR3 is TGTGCCAGCAGCTTGGGGGGGCTGAACACTGAAGCTTTCTTT. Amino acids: CASSLGGLNTEAFF.

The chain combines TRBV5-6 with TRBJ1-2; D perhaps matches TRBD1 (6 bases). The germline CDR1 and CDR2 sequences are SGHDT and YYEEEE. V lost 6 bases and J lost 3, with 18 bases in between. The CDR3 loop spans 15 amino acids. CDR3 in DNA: TGTGCCAGCATTACTACCGAGGACAGCGACTATGGCTACACCTTC. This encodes CASITTEDSDYGYTF.

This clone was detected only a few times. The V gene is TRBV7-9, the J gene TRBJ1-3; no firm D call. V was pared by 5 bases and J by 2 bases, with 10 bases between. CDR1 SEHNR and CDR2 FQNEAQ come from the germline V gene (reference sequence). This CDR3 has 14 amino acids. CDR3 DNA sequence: TGTGCCAGCAGCCTAGACAAGACTGGAAACACCATATATTTT. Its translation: CASSLDKTGNTIYF.

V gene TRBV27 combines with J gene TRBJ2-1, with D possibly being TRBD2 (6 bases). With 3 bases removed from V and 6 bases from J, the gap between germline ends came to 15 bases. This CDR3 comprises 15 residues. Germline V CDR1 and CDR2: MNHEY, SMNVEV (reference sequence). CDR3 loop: CASSFARERRNEQFF. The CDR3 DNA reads TGTGCCAGCAGTTTCGCCCGGGAGCGACGCAATGAGCAGTTCTTC.

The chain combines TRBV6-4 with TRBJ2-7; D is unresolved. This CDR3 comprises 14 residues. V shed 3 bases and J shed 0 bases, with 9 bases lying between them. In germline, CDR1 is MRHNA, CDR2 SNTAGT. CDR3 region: CASSETVSSYEQYF. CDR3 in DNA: TGTGCCAGCAGTGAAACAGTGAGCTCCTACGAGCAGTACTTC.

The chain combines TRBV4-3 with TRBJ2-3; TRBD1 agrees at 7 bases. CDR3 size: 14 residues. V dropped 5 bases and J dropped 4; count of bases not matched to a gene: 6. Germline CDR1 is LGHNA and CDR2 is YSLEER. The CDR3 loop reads CASSKTGAADTQYF. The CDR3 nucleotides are TGCGCCAGCAGCAAAACAGGGGCGGCAGATACGCAGTATTTT.

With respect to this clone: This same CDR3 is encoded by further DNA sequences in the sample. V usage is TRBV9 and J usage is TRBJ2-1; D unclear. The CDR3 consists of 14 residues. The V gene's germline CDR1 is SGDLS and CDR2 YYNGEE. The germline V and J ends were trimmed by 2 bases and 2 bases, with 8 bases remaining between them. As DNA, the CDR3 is TGTGCCAGCAGCGTCTACGGAGCCTACAATGAGCAGTTCTTC. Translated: CASSVYGAYNEQFF. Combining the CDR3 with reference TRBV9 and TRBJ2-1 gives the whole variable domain DSGVTQTPKHLITATGQRVTLRCSPRSGDLSVYWYQQSLDQGLQFLIQYYNGEERAKGNILERFSAQQFPDLHSELNLSSLELGDSALYFCASSVYGAYNEQFFGPGTRLTVL.

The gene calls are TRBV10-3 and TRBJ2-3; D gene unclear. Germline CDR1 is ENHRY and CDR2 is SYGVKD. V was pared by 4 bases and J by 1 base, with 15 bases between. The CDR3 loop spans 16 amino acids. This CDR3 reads CAISVGRGSGTDTQYF. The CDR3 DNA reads TGTGCCATCAGTGTCGGCAGAGGTTCTGGCACAGATACGCAGTATTTT.

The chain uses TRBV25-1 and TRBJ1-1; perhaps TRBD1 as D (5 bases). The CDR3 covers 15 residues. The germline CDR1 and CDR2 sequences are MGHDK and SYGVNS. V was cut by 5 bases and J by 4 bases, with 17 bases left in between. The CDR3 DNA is TGTGCCAGCAGTCCCCCCCAGGGCCGGATCACTGAAGCTTTCTTT. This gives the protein CASSPPQGRITEAFF.

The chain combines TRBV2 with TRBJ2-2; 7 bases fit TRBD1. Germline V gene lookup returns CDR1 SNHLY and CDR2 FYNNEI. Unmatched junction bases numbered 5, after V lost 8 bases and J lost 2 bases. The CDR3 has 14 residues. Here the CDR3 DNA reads TGTGCCAGCCGGGACAGCTTTAACACCGGGGAGCTGTTTTTT. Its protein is CASRDSFNTGELFF.

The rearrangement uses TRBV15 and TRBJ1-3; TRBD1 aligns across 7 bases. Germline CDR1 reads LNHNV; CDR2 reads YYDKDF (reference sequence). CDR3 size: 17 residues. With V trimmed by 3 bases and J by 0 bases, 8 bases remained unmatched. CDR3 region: CATSSYKDRNSGNTIYF. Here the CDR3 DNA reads TGTGCCACCAGCAGCTATAAGGACAGGAACTCTGGAAACACCATATATTTT.

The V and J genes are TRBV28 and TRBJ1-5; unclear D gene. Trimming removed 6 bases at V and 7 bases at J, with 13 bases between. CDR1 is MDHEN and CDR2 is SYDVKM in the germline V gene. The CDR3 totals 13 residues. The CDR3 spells CASRSQRVQPQHF. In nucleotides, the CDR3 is TGTGCCAGCAGGTCTCAGAGGGTACAGCCCCAGCATTTT. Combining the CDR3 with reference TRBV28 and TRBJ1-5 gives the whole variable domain DVKVTQSSRYLVKRTGEKVFLECVQDMDHENMFWYRQDPGLGLRLIYFSYDVKMKEKGDIPEGYSVSREKKERFSLILESASTNQTSMYLCASRSQRVQPQHFGDGTRLSIL.

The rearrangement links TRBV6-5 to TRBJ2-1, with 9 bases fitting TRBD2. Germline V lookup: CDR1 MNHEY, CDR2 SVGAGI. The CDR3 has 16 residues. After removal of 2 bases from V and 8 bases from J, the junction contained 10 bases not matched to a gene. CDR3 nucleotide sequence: TGTGCCAGCAGTTACACAGGCGGGAGGGCCTCGGATGAGCAGTTCTTC. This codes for CASSYTGGRASDEQFF.

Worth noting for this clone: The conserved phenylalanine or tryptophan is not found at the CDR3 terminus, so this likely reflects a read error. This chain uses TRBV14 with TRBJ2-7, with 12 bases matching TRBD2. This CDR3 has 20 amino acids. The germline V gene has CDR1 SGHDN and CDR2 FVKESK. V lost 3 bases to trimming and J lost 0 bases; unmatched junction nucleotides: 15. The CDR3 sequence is CASSHYYRTSGIKISYEQYL. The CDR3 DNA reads TGTGCCAGCAGCCACTATTATAGGACTAGCGGGATTAAGATCTCCTACGAGCAGTACCTC.

CDR3 in amino acids: CASSTLLGGSSVSYEQYF. The CDR3 bases are TGTGCCAGTAGTACCCTTCTTGGCGGGAGCTCGGTCTCCTACGAGCAGTACTTC. This rearrangement joins TRBV19 to TRBJ2-7; 7 bases are a match to TRBD2. CDR3 length: 18 residues. After removal of 4 bases from V and 0 bases from J, the junction contained 15 bases not matched to a gene. Germline loops: CDR1 LNHDA, CDR2 SQIVND (reference sequence).

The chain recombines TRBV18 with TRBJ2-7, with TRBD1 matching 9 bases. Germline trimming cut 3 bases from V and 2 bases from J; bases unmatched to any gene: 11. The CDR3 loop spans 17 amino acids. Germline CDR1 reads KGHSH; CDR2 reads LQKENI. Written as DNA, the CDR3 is TGTGCCAGCTCACCCTCAATACAGGGGGCGCCCCCCTACGAGCAGTACTTC. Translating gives CASSPSIQGAPPYEQYF.

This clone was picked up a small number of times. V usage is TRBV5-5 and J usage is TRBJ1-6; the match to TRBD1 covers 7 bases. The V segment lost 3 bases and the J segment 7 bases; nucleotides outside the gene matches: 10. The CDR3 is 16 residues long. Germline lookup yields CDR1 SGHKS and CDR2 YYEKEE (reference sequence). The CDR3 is CASSSEGQQLNSPLHF. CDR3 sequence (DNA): TGTGCCAGCAGCTCGGAGGGACAGCAACTAAATTCACCCCTCCACTTT.

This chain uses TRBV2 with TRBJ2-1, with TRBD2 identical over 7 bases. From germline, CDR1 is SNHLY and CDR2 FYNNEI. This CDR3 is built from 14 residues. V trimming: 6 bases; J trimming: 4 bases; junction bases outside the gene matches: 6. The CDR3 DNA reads TGTGCCAGCAGGGGGCCGGGGGGTTACAATGAGCAGTTCTTC. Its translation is CASRGPGGYNEQFF.